Below, 22 T cell receptor beta chains from the same sample are listed, as sequenced in a study of T cells after yellow fever vaccination. TCRdb re-analysed the 5' RACE reads in MiXCR, keeping a single row per CDR3 protein. The sample has approximately 550,000 distinct CDR3 sequences, about 13% seen once. This material consisted of PBMCs, taken on the day of the yellow fever booster vaccination. Source of these receptors: a man aged 25-45 years who received the YFV17D yellow fever vaccine.

This clonotype turned up a few times. The genes are TRBV4-2 and TRBJ2-7; D not certain. CDR1 and CDR2 (germline): LGHNA, YNFKEQ. The CDR3 totals 13 residues. V was pared by 1 base and J by 7 bases, with 11 bases between. The CDR3 reads CASSQGGAGEQYF. CDR3 nucleotide sequence: TGTGCCAGCAGCCAAGGAGGAGCTGGAGAGCAGTACTTC.

The V gene is TRBV18, the J gene TRBJ1-5; no clear D. Trimming left V 1 base short and J 3 bases short, with 4 bases between. Per germline, CDR1 KGHSH and CDR2 LQKENI. The CDR3 runs 13 residues. CDR3 in amino acids: CASSPQVNQPQHF. The CDR3 region has the DNA TGTGCCAGCTCACCACAGGTCAATCAGCCCCAGCATTTT.

The gene calls are TRBV20-1 and TRBJ2-5; D remains ambiguous. Germline values: CDR1 DFQATT, CDR2 SNEGSKA (reference sequence). The V and J ends lost 0 bases and 3 bases respectively, with 5 bases between them. This CDR3 is built from 12 residues. CDR3 bases: TGCAGTGCTAGAGAAGGGAAAGAGACCCAGTACTTC. Amino acid sequence: CSAREGKETQYF.

This clonotype was observed a few times. The V and J genes are TRBV6-1 and TRBJ1-2; tentative D call: TRBD1 (6 bases). Trimming removed 6 bases at V and 6 bases at J, with 20 bases between. Germline-derived CDR1 and CDR2 are MNHNS and SASEGT. The CDR3 extends over 15 amino acids. In nucleotides, the CDR3 is TGTGCCAGCAGGGACCAACAGGGCTTTCAGAATGGCTACACCTTC. Encoded protein: CASRDQQGFQNGYTF.

The genes are TRBV19 and TRBJ2-7, with D maybe TRBD1 (6 bases). CDR3 length equals 15 residues. V was clipped by 5 bases and J by 0 bases, with 14 bases between them. Germline V lookup: CDR1 LNHDA, CDR2 SQIVND (reference sequence). The CDR3 region is CASSVQGSTSYEQYF. The CDR3 DNA is TGTGCCAGTAGTGTGCAGGGGTCAACCTCCTACGAGCAGTACTTC.

This clonotype was observed a handful of times. The chain has TRBV7-6 and TRBJ2-4, with D tentatively TRBD2 (6 bases). V lost 1 base to trimming and J lost 11 bases, with 15 bases between them. This CDR3 region has 14 residues. Germline lookup yields CDR1 SGHVS and CDR2 FNYEAQ. CDR3 in amino acids: CASSLDTGSTVQYF. DNA for the CDR3: TGTGCCAGCAGCTTAGACACCGGGAGTACGGTTCAGTACTTC.

The chain employs TRBV4-1 and TRBJ2-7; perhaps TRBD1 as D (7 bases). The germline CDR1 and CDR2 sequences are MGHRA and YSYEKL. The CDR3 covers 17 residues. The ends were cut back, 3 bases at V and 7 bases at J, with 25 bases in the middle. The chain's CDR3 is CASSHPSPPRGASEQYF. The CDR3 DNA is TGCGCCAGCAGCCATCCCTCCCCGCCCAGGGGGGCCTCGGAGCAGTACTTC.

The rearrangement joins TRBV20-1 to TRBJ2-5; 9 bases are shared with TRBD2. CDR1 is DFQATT, CDR2 SNEGSKA, per germline (reference sequence). CDR3 length: 15 amino acids. V was clipped by 0 bases and J by 3 bases; unmatched bases: 5. CDR3 in DNA: TGCAGTGCTAGAGACTCGACTAGCGGTAAAGAGACCCAGTACTTC. Its translation: CSARDSTSGKETQYF.

This clonotype turned up a few times. This chain links TRBV5-4 with TRBJ2-5; 8 bases agree with TRBD2. The CDR3 consists of 15 residues. From germline, CDR1 is SGHNT and CDR2 YYREEE (reference sequence). After removal of 4 bases from V and 5 bases from J, the junction contained 10 bases not matched to a gene. The CDR3 loop reads CASSLPGTRKETQYF. The DNA for the CDR3 is TGTGCCAGCAGCCTTCCCGGGACTAGGAAGGAGACCCAGTACTTC.

This clonotype appeared a few times. The chain joins TRBV2 to TRBJ1-1; D is perhaps TRBD1 (6 bases). The germline CDR1 and CDR2 sequences are SNHLY and FYNNEI. Deletions cut 11 bases from V and 1 base from J, with 17 bases between. The CDR3 spans 14 residues. CDR3 amino acids: CADKGDRWNTEAFF. Here the CDR3 DNA reads TGTGCCGACAAGGGGGATCGCTGGAACACTGAAGCTTTCTTT.

This clonotype has more than one count but fewer than ten. One junction end does not reproduce the germline sequence, and a read error may be involved. This chain links TRBV7-8 with TRBJ2-1; weak D call: TRBD1 (5 bases). The CDR3 has 12 residues. Germline CDR1 reads SGHVS; CDR2 reads FQNEAQ. This CDR3 is CASSSLGEAALF. The CDR3 DNA reads as TGTGCCAGCAGCTCCCTAGGGGAAGCAGCCCTTTTC. Full variable domain (rest looked up from reference TRBV7-8 and TRBJ2-1): GAGVSQSPRYKVAKRGQDVALRCDPISGHVSLFWYQQALGQGPEFLTYFQNEAQLDKSGLPSDRFFAERPEGSVSTLKIQRTQQEDSAVYLCASSSLGEAALFGPGTRLTVL.

The rearrangement links TRBV5-1 to TRBJ2-1; D is unclear. Trimming stripped 4 bases from V and 10 bases from J, with 9 bases between. The CDR3 has 11 amino acids. Germline values: CDR1 SGHRS, CDR2 YFSETQ. CDR3 in DNA: TGCGCCAGCAGCACCGATCAGGAGCAGTTCTTC. Residues: CASSTDQEQFF.

The table lists this clonotype with a few counts. The chain is built from TRBV28 and TRBJ2-7; tentative D call: TRBD1 (6 bases). CDR1 is MDHEN and CDR2 is SYDVKM in the germline V gene. V lost 3 bases and J lost 0, with 12 bases in between. The CDR3 spans 15 residues. The CDR3 sequence is CASSLLDRDSYEQYF. The DNA of the CDR3 is TGTGCCAGCAGTTTGCTGGACAGAGACTCCTACGAGCAGTACTTC.

The chain has TRBV2 and TRBJ2-1; possible D gene TRBD2, 6 bases. From germline, CDR1 is SNHLY and CDR2 FYNNEI. The CDR3 extends over 16 amino acids. Trimming left V 7 bases short and J 0 bases short, with 16 bases between. This CDR3 reads CASTGGTQLSYNEQFF. The CDR3, as DNA: TGTGCCAGCACCGGAGGGACTCAACTCTCCTACAATGAGCAGTTCTTC.

This clonotype has a handful of counts. This chain links TRBV5-6 with TRBJ2-5; TRBD1 aligns across 8 bases. This CDR3 contains 14 residues. Germline V gives CDR1 SGHDT, CDR2 YYEEEE. Trimming cost V 4 bases and J 5 bases; bases outside gene matches: 7. CDR3 in amino acids: CASSVGTGGETQYF. CDR3 coding DNA: TGTGCCAGCAGCGTGGGGACAGGCGGGGAGACCCAGTACTTC.

This chain connects TRBV4-2 to TRBJ1-4; tentatively, D is TRBD1 (6 bases). Germline-derived CDR1 and CDR2 are LGHNA and YNFKEQ. The CDR3 sequence is 12 residues long. The V end lost 3 bases, the J end lost 14 bases, and 13 bases lay between the germline ends. The CDR3 sequence is CASSQPGEWLFF. The DNA for the CDR3 is TGTGCCAGCAGCCAGCCAGGGGAATGGCTGTTTTTT.

This clonotype came up a few times. The chain employs TRBV5-5 and TRBJ1-1; tentatively, D is TRBD1 (6 bases). The CDR3 runs to 14 residues. V was pared by 0 bases and J by 6 bases, with 12 bases between. Germline V gives CDR1 SGHKS, CDR2 YYEKEE (reference sequence). CDR3 sequence (DNA): TGTGCCAGCAGCTTGGACAGGGTTCGTGCTGAAGCTTTCTTT. It encodes CASSLDRVRAEAFF.

This clonotype has just a few counts. V and J are TRBV9 and TRBJ2-7; 8 bases fit TRBD2. This CDR3 is built from 14 residues. Germline V gene sequence: CDR1 SGDLS, CDR2 YYNGEE. Germline trimming cut 3 bases from V and 5 bases from J; bases unmatched to any gene: 7. CDR3 bases: TGTGCCAGCAGCGAGAGCGGGAGTCCCGACGAGCAGTACTTC. As protein: CASSESGSPDEQYF. The full variable domain, completed using reference TRBV9 and TRBJ2-7, is DSGVTQTPKHLITATGQRVTLRCSPRSGDLSVYWYQQSLDQGLQFLIQYYNGEERAKGNILERFSAQQFPDLHSELNLSSLELGDSALYFCASSESGSPDEQYFGPGTRLTVT.

The chain recombines TRBV30 with TRBJ2-3; TRBD2 matches at 8 bases. CDR3 length equals 15 residues. Germline V gives CDR1 GTSNPN, CDR2 SVGIG (reference sequence). The V and J ends lost 1 base and 4 bases, in that order; junction bases with no gene match: 7. The CDR3 region is CAWSAGGPVADTQYF. In nucleotides, the CDR3 is TGTGCCTGGAGTGCGGGAGGGCCAGTGGCAGATACGCAGTATTTT.

There are a few counts of this clonotype. This chain uses TRBV18 with TRBJ2-7, with 12 bases matching TRBD1. The CDR3 is made up of 15 amino acids. Per germline, CDR1 KGHSH and CDR2 LQKENI. V lost 3 bases to trimming and J lost 9 bases; unmatched junction nucleotides: 9. This CDR3 is CASSPPGQGAATQYF. CDR3 DNA sequence: TGTGCCAGCTCACCTCCGGGACAGGGGGCCGCGACGCAGTACTTC.

This rearrangement joins TRBV14 to TRBJ2-1, with D possibly being TRBD2 (6 bases). V was trimmed by 4 bases and J by 4 bases, leaving 20 bases between them. The CDR3 spans 17 residues. From germline, CDR1 is SGHDN and CDR2 FVKESK. CDR3 loop: CASSLIGGDHLYNEQFF. CDR3 coding DNA: TGTGCCAGCAGCCTGATCGGCGGGGATCACCTATACAATGAGCAGTTCTTC.

The rearrangement links TRBV11-1 to TRBJ2-3; D is possibly TRBD1 or TRBD2 (5 bases each). Germline CDR1 reads SGHAT; CDR2 reads FQDESV (reference sequence). This CDR3 comprises 19 residues. With 3 bases removed from V and 1 base from J, the gap between germline ends came to 23 bases. CDR3 sequence (DNA): TGTGCCAGCAGCTTGGGGGTGCTACTAGTTTCCCCTGGCACAGATACGCAGTATTTT. Translated: CASSLGVLLVSPGTDTQYF.